This T cell receptor (beta chain) was found in a study of CD8 T cells in ankylosing spondylitis. Worth noting for this clonotype: Its antigen is unknown.

TCRdb re-analysed the 5' RACE reads in MiXCR, keeping a single row per CDR3 protein. The table lists approximately 440,000 distinct CDR3 sequences, roughly 17% of them singletons. Looked up from germline, CDR1 is MNHEY and CDR2 is SMNVEV (reference sequence). This CDR3 spans 16 amino acids. Trimming removed 6 bases at V and 6 bases at J, with 20 bases between. The study's findings and limits: Blood from ankylosing spondylitis patients appeared to carry a characteristic roughly 8-variant TCR beta motif.

Sequences were obtained from blood, either unsorted or a sorted T cell fraction (not recorded which). The clonotype was recovered from a male donor with ankylosing spondylitis. The chain couples TRBV27 to TRBJ2-2, with TRBD1 as a possible D gene (6 bases). The CDR3 loop is CASRKTGTSSPGELFF. In DNA, the CDR3 is TGTGCCAGCAGGAAAACCGGGACATCAAGTCCCGGGGAGCTGTTTTTT.